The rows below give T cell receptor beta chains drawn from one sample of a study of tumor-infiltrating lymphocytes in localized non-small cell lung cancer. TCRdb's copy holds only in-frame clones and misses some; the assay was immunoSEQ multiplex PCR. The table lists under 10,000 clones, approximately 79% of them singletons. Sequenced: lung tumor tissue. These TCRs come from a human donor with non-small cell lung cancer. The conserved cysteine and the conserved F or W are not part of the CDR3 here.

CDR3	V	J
ASSLGGNTEAF	TRBV11-3	TRBJ1-1
ASSQDTGAGTKNIQY	TRBV14	TRBJ2-4
ASSLDRQVDGYT	TRBV28	TRBJ1-2
ASSKPNSATNEKLF	TRBV19	TRBJ1-4
ASSEDPTSGDSYEQY	TRBV25-1	TRBJ2-7
ASSTRKGTDTQY	TRBV19	TRBJ2-3
ASRHRQGANSPLH	TRBV27	TRBJ1-6
ASSHLSGGSYNEQF	TRBV2	TRBJ2-1
ASSDESRNTEAF	TRBV6-1	TRBJ1-1
ASSRRTQETQY	TRBV7-2	TRBJ2-5
ASSFRLAEINEQF	TRBV5-4	TRBJ2-1
ASSLVGQGLSYEQY	TRBV4-1	TRBJ2-7
ASITGGGTGELF	TRBV19	TRBJ2-2
ASSFAPVGDQPQH	TRBV5-5	TRBJ1-5
ASSPRASGSNEQF	TRBV18	TRBJ2-1
ASSETGAYEQY	TRBV6-1	TRBJ2-7
ASSLGLSYYGYT	TRBV13	TRBJ1-2
ASSPPGTYYNEQF	TRBV7-2	TRBJ2-1
ASSLGQFTDTQY	TRBV7-3	TRBJ2-3
ASSPSGTNLGVEQF	TRBV18	TRBJ2-1
ASTMRLIGGELF	TRBV2	TRBJ2-2
ASSQDPLGAGGHNEQF	TRBV4-2	TRBJ2-1
ASGSDRGGYGYT	TRBV6-1	TRBJ1-2
ASSLGGLVRADTQY	TRBV11-2	TRBJ2-3
ASTADLNQPQH	TRBV7-2	TRBJ1-5
ASSLAGAGQTQY	TRBV7-6	TRBJ2-5
AWASSGNTIY	TRBV30	TRBJ1-3
ASSQPVGGDSYEQY	TRBV23-1	TRBJ2-7
ASSWTGGSGANVLT	TRBV27	TRBJ2-6
ASSPSSGGYNEQF	TRBV19	TRBJ2-1
ASSQGLQNYEQY	TRBV4-3	NA
ASSLELGQLSYEQY	TRBV11-3	TRBJ2-7
ASLWQGGAGELF	TRBV10-2	TRBJ2-2
ATRLGAYTEAF	TRBV14	TRBJ1-1
ASSFRAFESYEQY	TRBV7-3	TRBJ2-7
ASSSTGVGTEAF	TRBV5-6	TRBJ1-1
ASRESRGQETQY	TRBV5-1	TRBJ2-5
ASSQDGWGNTEAF	TRBV4-2	TRBJ1-1
ASSPYRGHEQF	TRBV11-1	TRBJ2-1
ASSLIPGDNQPQH	TRBV5-5	TRBJ1-5
ASSLEGEAF	TRBV5-6	TRBJ1-1
ASSSGGGSTEAF	TRBV6-5	TRBJ1-1
ASSLAQGRDEQF	TRBV5-1	TRBJ2-1
ASSYGQKTGVRMNTEAF	TRBV7-8	TRBJ1-1
ASSQGFGETQY	TRBV5-4	TRBJ2-5
AWSRGVDNYGYT	TRBV30	TRBJ1-2
ASSQGGGSGSYGYT	TRBV4-2	TRBJ1-2
ASSPTGYGYT	TRBV18	TRBJ1-2
ASSQGSGNTYEQY	TRBV4-2	TRBJ2-7
ASSSDTDQPQH	TRBV5-6	TRBJ1-5
ASSARQGSTEAF	TRBV6-1	TRBJ1-1
ASSVARGQGQDNEQF	TRBV11-1	TRBJ2-1
SAAGQTQY	TRBV20-1	TRBJ2-5